These 15 T cell receptor beta chains share one sample of origin, sequenced in a study of T cells in Graves' hyperthyroidism and ophthalmopathy. It was RNA transcripts that yielded the amplified TCR beta CDR3 regions. Using the HTBI primer set, a first-round RT-PCR was run on the TCR CDR3. TCRdb independently ran MiXCR on the multiplex PCR reads; one entry per CDR3 protein. The table records approximately 600,000 distinct CDR3 sequences, approximately 13% of them present only once. Sequencing input: blood. The source is a woman in her twenties or thirties with Graves' hyperthyroidism that later progressed to Graves' ophthalmopathy.

The table lists this clonotype with many counts. This rearrangement joins TRBV20-1 to TRBJ2-5; a possible D gene is TRBD1 (6 bases). CDR1 is DFQATT and CDR2 is SNEGSKA in the germline V gene (reference sequence). This CDR3 contains 14 residues. Trimming shortened V by 6 bases and J by 5 bases, and 19 bases separated the two germline ends. The CDR3 sequence is CSAPQPARGETQYF. The CDR3 nucleotides are TGCAGTGCCCCCCAGCCGGCGAGGGGGGAGACCCAGTACTTC.

The chain is built from TRBV20-1 and TRBJ1-5; TRBD1 agrees at 7 bases. The V gene's germline CDR1 is DFQATT and CDR2 SNEGSKA (reference sequence). This CDR3 has 14 residues. The V and J ends lost 3 bases and 3 bases, in that order; junction bases with no gene match: 5. This CDR3 reads CSASPGTANQPQHF. The CDR3, as DNA: TGCAGTGCTAGCCCCGGGACAGCCAATCAGCCCCAGCATTTT.

This clonotype was recorded at least ten times. The J gene is TRBJ2-7, the V gene TRBV19, with D perhaps matching TRBD1 or TRBD2 (5 bases each). Trimming took off 5 bases at V and 2 bases at J, with 13 bases between the two ends. The CDR3 extends over 14 amino acids. The germline V gene has CDR1 LNHDA and CDR2 SQIVND (reference sequence). CDR3 residues: CASSPGDLTYEQYF. Written as DNA, the CDR3 is TGTGCCAGTAGTCCTGGGGACCTTACCTACGAGCAGTACTTC.

Many counts were recorded for this clonotype. V usage is TRBV11-2 and J usage is TRBJ1-5, with 10 bases fitting TRBD1. V gave up 5 bases and J gave up 6 bases; unmatched junction bases: 7. CDR3 length: 15 amino acids. Germline values: CDR1 SGHAT, CDR2 FQNNGV. The CDR3 protein is CASSGGTGASQPQHF. The CDR3 DNA follows: TGTGCCAGCAGCGGGGGGACAGGGGCGAGTCAGCCCCAGCATTTT.

This clonotype has a count of ten or more. The V and J genes are TRBV20-1 and TRBJ2-7, with D perhaps given as TRBD1 or TRBD2 (5 bases each). CDR3 size: 13 residues. V was cut by 3 bases and J by 7 bases, with 16 bases left in between. CDR1 and CDR2 from the germline V gene are DFQATT and SNEGSKA (reference sequence). The CDR3 loop is CSARGPRDWEQYF. CDR3 bases: TGCAGTGCTAGGGGACCACGGGATTGGGAGCAGTACTTC.

This clonotype was seen at least ten times. The V gene is TRBV30, the J gene TRBJ1-1; D possibly corresponds to TRBD1 (5 bases). The CDR3 runs to 14 residues. The germline V and J ends were trimmed by 1 base and 10 bases, with 19 bases remaining between them. Germline V gives CDR1 GTSNPN, CDR2 SVGIG (reference sequence). The CDR3 DNA reads as TGTGCCTGGAGTGCCAATGAGAAGGGGCGTGCAGCTTTCTTT. This sequence encodes CAWSANEKGRAAFF.

This clonotype appeared many times. V usage is TRBV7-9 and J usage is TRBJ2-1; possible D gene TRBD2, 6 bases. V lost 4 bases and J 10 bases, leaving 17 bases between the germline ends. The CDR3 is 14 residues long. Per germline, CDR1 SEHNR and CDR2 FQNEAQ (reference sequence). CDR3: CASSSAQPGGEQFF. In nucleotides, the CDR3 is TGTGCCAGCAGCTCTGCCCAACCCGGAGGGGAGCAGTTCTTC.

This clonotype was seen at least ten times. The rearrangement links TRBV11-3 to TRBJ1-2; 7 bases fit TRBD1. Germline-derived CDR1 and CDR2 are SGHNT and YENEEA. CDR3 length equals 12 residues. The V gene end was trimmed by 7 bases and the J gene end by 8 bases; junction bases not matched to a gene: 7. The CDR3 DNA follows: TGTGCCAGCACACTTGGACAGGACGGCTACACCTTC. Translated, it gives CASTLGQDGYTF.

The table lists this clonotype with many counts. This sequence joins TRBV12-3 or TRBV12-4 and TRBJ1-1; D is undetermined. The CDR3 consists of 13 residues. Trimming stripped 1 base from V and 5 bases from J, with 8 bases between. In DNA form, the CDR3 reads TGTGCCAGCAGTTTAGTCCTCGCTACTGAAGCTTTCTTT. Its protein product is CASSLVLATEAFF.

This clonotype was observed at least ten times. The chain couples TRBV11-1 to TRBJ2-3, with 10 bases matching TRBD1. Trimming removed 2 bases from V and 6 bases from J; junction bases left unmatched: 5. In germline, CDR1 is SGHAT, CDR2 FQDESV (reference sequence). The CDR3 is 15 amino acids. CDR3 protein: CASSLKTGGVDTQYF. The CDR3 DNA sequence: TGTGCCAGCAGCTTAAAGACAGGGGGCGTGGATACGCAGTATTTT.

This clonotype came up a few times. The V gene is TRBV7-3, the J gene TRBJ2-2; perhaps D is TRBD1 or TRBD2 (5 bases each). The CDR3 covers 15 residues. V was pared by 1 base and J by 0 bases, with 6 bases between. CDR1 is SGHTA and CDR2 is FQGTGA in the germline V gene. CDR3 bases: TGTGCCAGCAGCTTAATGGGGGCGAACACCGGGGAGCTGTTTTTT. It yields the protein CASSLMGANTGELFF. Combining the CDR3 with reference TRBV7-3 and TRBJ2-2 gives the whole variable domain GAGVSQTPSNKVTEKGKYVELRCDPISGHTALYWYRQSLGQGPEFLIYFQGTGAADDSGLPNDRFFAVRPEGSVSTLKIQRTERGDSAVYLCASSLMGANTGELFFGEGSRLTVL.

This clonotype was recorded at least ten times. This chain connects TRBV2 to TRBJ2-1, with 9 bases aligning to TRBD2. V trimming: 7 bases; J trimming: 5 bases; junction bases outside the gene matches: 9. Germline CDR1 and CDR2: SNHLY and FYNNEI. The CDR3 loop spans 15 amino acids. CDR3 amino acids: CASILGLALNNEQFF. The CDR3 DNA reads TGTGCCAGCATTCTTGGACTAGCGTTGAACAATGAGCAGTTCTTC.

The gene calls are TRBV19 and TRBJ1-2; 8 bases are shared with TRBD1. The CDR3 runs to 14 residues. Trimming cost V 5 bases and J 5 bases; bases outside gene matches: 7. CDR1 is LNHDA and CDR2 is SQIVND in the germline V gene (reference sequence). In DNA, the CDR3 is TGTGCCAGTAGTGGAAACAGGGGGAGGTATGGCTACACCTTC. It yields the protein CASSGNRGRYGYTF.

The CDR3 nucleotides are TGTGCCAGCAGCGGGGTGGGGGAGGAGCAGTTCTTC. Translation gives CASSGVGEEQFF. J is TRBJ2-1 and V is TRBV9; possibly TRBD1 or TRBD2 for D (5 bases each). Germline V lookup: CDR1 SGDLS, CDR2 YYNGEE. The germline V and J ends were trimmed by 3 bases and 10 bases, with 11 bases remaining between them. The length of the CDR3 is 12 residues.

The sample holds many counts of this clonotype. V usage is TRBV18 and J usage is TRBJ1-1; 8 bases are shared with TRBD1. Germline V lookup: CDR1 KGHSH, CDR2 LQKENI. Trimming removed 6 bases from V and 1 base from J; junction bases left unmatched: 7. CDR3 length: 15 residues. In nucleotides, the CDR3 is TGTGCCAGCTCTCAGGGACAGGTCCGGAACACTGAAGCTTTCTTT. This gives the protein CASSQGQVRNTEAFF.